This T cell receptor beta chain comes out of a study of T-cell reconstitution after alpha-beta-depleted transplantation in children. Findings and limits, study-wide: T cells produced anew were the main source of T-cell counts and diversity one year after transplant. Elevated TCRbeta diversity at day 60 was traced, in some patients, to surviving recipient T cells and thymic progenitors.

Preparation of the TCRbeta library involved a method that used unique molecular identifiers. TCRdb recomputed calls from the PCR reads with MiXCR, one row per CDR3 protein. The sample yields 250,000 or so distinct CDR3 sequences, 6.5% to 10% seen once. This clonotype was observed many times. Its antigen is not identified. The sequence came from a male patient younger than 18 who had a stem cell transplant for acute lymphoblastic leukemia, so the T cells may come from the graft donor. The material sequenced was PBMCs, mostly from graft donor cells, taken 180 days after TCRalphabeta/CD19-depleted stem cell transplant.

CDR3 in DNA: TGTGCCAGCGGGACATCGAACACCGGGGAGCTGTTTTTT. It encodes CASGTSNTGELFF. This chain links TRBV6-2 or TRBV6-3 with TRBJ2-2, with TRBD1 as a possible D gene (6 bases). Germline V gene sequence: CDR1 MNHEY, CDR2 SVGEGT. Trimming cost V 8 bases and J 0 bases, with 7 bases left between them. The CDR3 spans 13 residues.